This TCR beta chain was identified in a study of OX40 agonist ivuxolimab in advanced cancers. Background on the whole study: The costimulatory receptor OX40 (CD134) was targeted by ivuxolimab, a fully human IgG2 agonistic monoclonal antibody. Intravenous ivuxolimab was administered to patients every 2 weeks at six dose levels: 0.01, 0.1, 0.3, 1.5, 3 and 10 mg/kg. Of the approximately 50 dose-escalation patients, hepatocellular carcinoma was present in approximately 20, melanoma in roughly 15, renal cell carcinoma in 9 and head and neck cancer in 9. The dose-escalation cohort was 80% to 90% male with a mean age of roughly 62 years, ranging from 23 to 79. Prior anti-PD-1, anti-PD-L1 or anti-CTLA-4 therapy was permitted, and checkpoint inhibitors had been received by about 37% of dose-escalation patients. Partial responses occurred in three dose-escalation patients: two with cutaneous melanoma and one with hepatocellular carcinoma. Peripheral TCRbeta sequencing was intended to test whether TCR sequence diversity was altered and clonal T-cell expansion was caused by ivuxolimab. The paper covers the monotherapy dose-escalation part of the phase I ivuxolimab trial, which included N ≈ 57 patients.

What the work shows at the level of the full study, not this receptor alone: Antigen specificity was not determined for the clonally expanded peripheral T cells. After ivuxolimab, expanded clones were on average more numerous among CD8+ T cells than among CD4+ T cells. In the 0.1-3.0 mg/kg groups, partial responders had among the lowest normalized peripheral clonal expansion, particularly in CD8+ T cells. Low levels of normalized T-cell clonal expansion were also seen in some nonresponding patients. At doses of 0.1 to 3.0 mg/kg, clonal expansion of both CD4+ and CD8+ blood T cells was observed from baseline to week 6.

The trial excluded patients who had a history of autoimmune disease or who were on systemic immunosuppression. In every dose cohort, peripheral blood was drawn for TCR sequencing at baseline, cycle 4 day 1, and cycle 7 day 1. Samples were obtained from an open-label, multicenter, first-in-human phase I dose-escalation trial of ivuxolimab. The trial enrolled adults with locally advanced or metastatic head and neck squamous cell, hepatocellular, melanoma or renal cell carcinoma. Before TCR sequencing, CD4+ T cells and CD8+ T cells were sorted from peripheral blood as separate populations. The CDR3 runs 15 amino acids, cysteine and phenylalanine included. Only CDR3 DNA is held: 45 bases, read in frame from base 1. Relative to germline, V is 2 bases shorter and J is 2 bases shorter, with 13 bases between their ends. As encoded in the germline V gene (reference sequence), CDR1 is MNHEY while CDR2 is SMNVEV.

As to this clone: The antigen it recognizes is unknown. No much larger clone is present one base from it, and per-base qualities are unavailable.

For sequencing of the TCRbeta CDR3 region, genomic DNA was extracted from the sorted cells. The immunoSEQ Assay was used for sequencing of TCRbeta CDR3 regions. Here the immuneACCESS table is served through TCRdb, limited to in-frame sequences with V and J called. Missing clones are a known gap in these copies; in checked studies unresolved V genes cover under half, and the rest lacks a known reason. The sample profile shows 60,000 or so clones; around 92% of them were found once. Jointly, the top ten make up roughly a fifth of the sample. The chain uses TRBV27 and TRBJ2-7; the D gene is perhaps TRBD1, from 6 matching bases. The sample was CD4+ or CD8+ T cells sorted from blood, taken in a trial of the OX40 agonist ivuxolimab. This TCR derives from an adult with an advanced solid tumor such as melanoma, head and neck, liver or kidney cancer. The DNA is as follows: TGTGCCAGCAGTTTAAGGGGCCAGGGGCCCTACGAGCAGTACTTC. Translation gives CASSLRGQGPYEQYF.